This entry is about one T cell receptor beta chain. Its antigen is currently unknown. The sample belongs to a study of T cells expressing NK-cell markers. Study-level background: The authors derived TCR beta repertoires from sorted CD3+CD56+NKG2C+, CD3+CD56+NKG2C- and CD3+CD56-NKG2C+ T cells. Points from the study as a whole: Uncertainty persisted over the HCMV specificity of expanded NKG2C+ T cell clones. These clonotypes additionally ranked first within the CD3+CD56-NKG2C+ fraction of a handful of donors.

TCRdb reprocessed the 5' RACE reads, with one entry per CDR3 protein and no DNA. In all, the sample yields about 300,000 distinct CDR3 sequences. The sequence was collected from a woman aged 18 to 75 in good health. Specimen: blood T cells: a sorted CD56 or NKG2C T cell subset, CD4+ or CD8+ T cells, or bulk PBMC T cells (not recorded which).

CDR3 loop: CASSEWAGRLDTQYF. The chain links TRBV6-4 to TRBJ2-3; TCRdb selects TRBD1, and the lack of DNA leaves this call unchecked. CDR3 length equals 15 residues. Germline lookup yields CDR1 MRHNA and CDR2 SNTAGT.